The subject of this entry is one T cell receptor beta chain. Its antigen is not identified. The data are from a study of T cells in localized non-small cell lung cancer. Study-wide points: Sequencing was restricted to one tumor region; therefore, heterogeneity remains possible.

The CDR3 is 15 residues long. Germline V gene lookup returns CDR1 SGDLS and CDR2 YYNGEE. Losses at the gene ends were 0 bases for V and 4 bases for J; bases not matched to a gene: 2. Libraries were prepared by immunoSEQ multiplex PCR; TCRdb keeps only in-frame clonotypes and omits some of them. Altogether almost 40,000 clones are present, roughly 85% being singletons, with the ten largest covering about 5.6%. The chain has TRBV9 and TRBJ2-1; 9 nucleotides line up with TRBD2. The clonotype originates from a male donor aged 60 or over with stage II lung adenocarcinoma. Sequenced here: peripheral blood mononuclear cells, sampled before any cancer treatment. The CDR3 nucleotides are TGTGCCAGCAGCGTAGCAACTAGCGGGTACAATGAGCAGTTCTTC. It codes for CASSVATSGYNEQFF.